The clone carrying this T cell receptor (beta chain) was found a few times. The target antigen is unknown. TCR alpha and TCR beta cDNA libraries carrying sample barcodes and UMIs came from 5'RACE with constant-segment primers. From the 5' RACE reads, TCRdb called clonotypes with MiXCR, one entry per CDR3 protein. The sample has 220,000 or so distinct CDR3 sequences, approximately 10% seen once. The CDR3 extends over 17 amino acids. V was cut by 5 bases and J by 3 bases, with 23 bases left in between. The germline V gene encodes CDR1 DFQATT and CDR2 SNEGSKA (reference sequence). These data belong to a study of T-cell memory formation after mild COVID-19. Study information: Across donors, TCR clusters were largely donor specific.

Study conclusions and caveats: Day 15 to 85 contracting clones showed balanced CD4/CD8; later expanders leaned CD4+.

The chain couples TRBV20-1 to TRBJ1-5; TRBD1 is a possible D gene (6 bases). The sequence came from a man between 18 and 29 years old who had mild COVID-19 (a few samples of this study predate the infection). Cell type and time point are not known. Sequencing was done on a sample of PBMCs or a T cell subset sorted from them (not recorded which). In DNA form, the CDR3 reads TGCAGTGCTTCCCCCTCGTTTGGGGGCTATGCCAATCAGCCCCAGCATTTT. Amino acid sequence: CSASPSFGGYANQPQHF.